This TCR beta chain was recovered during a study of T cells in Graves' hyperthyroidism and ophthalmopathy. No progression to ophthalmopathy during 18 months of follow-up defined stable disease. Hyperthyroidism patients were newly diagnosed, had disease duration under 2 months, and were aged 18 to 65 years. Germline V gives CDR1 LNHDA, CDR2 SQIVND (reference sequence). The V end lost 5 bases, the J end lost 2 bases, and 16 bases lay between the germline ends. The CDR3 is made up of 15 amino acids. This clonotype came up a few times. Researchers took RNA transcripts and amplified the TCR beta CDR3 regions from them. The primer set for the first-round RT-PCR of the TCR CDR3 was HTBI. One entry per CDR3 protein results from TCRdb running MiXCR on the multiplex PCR reads. This sample carries around 200,000 distinct CDR3 sequences, approximately 16% of them seen once, and the ten largest clones take about 48%.

The chain couples TRBV19 to TRBJ2-7; D is perhaps TRBD1 or TRBD2 (6 bases each). This receptor was taken from a man aged 40-49 years with Graves' hyperthyroidism. The sequenced material came from blood. The CDR3 is CASSGGRQITYEQYF. The CDR3 DNA sequence: TGTGCCAGTAGTGGGGGGCGGCAGATAACCTACGAGCAGTACTTC.